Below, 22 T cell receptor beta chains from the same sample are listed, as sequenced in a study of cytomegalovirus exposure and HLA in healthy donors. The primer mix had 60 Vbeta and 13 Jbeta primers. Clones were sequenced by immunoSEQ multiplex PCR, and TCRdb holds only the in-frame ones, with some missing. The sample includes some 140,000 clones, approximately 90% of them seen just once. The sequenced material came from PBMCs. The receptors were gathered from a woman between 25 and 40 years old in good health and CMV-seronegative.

The CDR3 protein is CASSLIQGAITGELFF. CDR3 DNA: TGTGCCAGCAGCTTAATCCAGGGGGCGATCACCGGGGAGCTGTTTTTT. This rearrangement joins TRBV5-6 to TRBJ2-2, with 8 bases lining up with TRBD1. The CDR3 loop spans 16 amino acids. Germline V gene sequence: CDR1 SGHDT, CDR2 YYEEEE. Germline trimming cut 2 bases from V and 4 bases from J; bases unmatched to any gene: 7.

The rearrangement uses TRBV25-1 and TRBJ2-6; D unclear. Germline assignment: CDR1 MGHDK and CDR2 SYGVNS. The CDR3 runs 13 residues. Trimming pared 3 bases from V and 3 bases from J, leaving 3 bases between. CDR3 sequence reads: CASSDSGANVLTF. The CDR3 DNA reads TGTGCCAGCAGTGACAGTGGGGCCAACGTCCTGACTTTC. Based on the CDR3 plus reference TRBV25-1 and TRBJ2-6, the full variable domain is EADIYQTPRYLVIGTGKKITLECSQTMGHDKMYWYQQDPGMELHLIHYSYGVNSTEKGDLSSESTVSRIRTEHFPLTLESARPSHTSQYLCASSDSGANVLTFGAGSRLTVL.

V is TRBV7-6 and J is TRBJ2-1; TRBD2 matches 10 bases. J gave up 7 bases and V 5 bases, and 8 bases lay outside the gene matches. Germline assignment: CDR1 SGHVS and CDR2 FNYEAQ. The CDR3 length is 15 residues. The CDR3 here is CASSPTAGGRNEQFF. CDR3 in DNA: TGTGCCAGCAGCCCGACAGCGGGGGGGCGGAATGAGCAGTTCTTC.

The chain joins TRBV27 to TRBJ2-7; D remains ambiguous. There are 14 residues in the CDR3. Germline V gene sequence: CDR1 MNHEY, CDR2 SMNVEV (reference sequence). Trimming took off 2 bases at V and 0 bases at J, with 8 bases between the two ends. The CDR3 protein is CASSLVGGSYEQYF. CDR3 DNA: TGTGCCAGCAGTTTAGTCGGCGGCTCCTACGAGCAGTACTTC.

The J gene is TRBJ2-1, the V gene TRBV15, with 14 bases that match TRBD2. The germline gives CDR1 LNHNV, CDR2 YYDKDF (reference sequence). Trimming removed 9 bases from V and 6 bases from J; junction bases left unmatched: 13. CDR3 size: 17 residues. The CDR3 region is CATGTSGRGRLSNEQFF. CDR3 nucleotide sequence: TGTGCCACGGGGACTAGCGGGAGAGGTCGTTTAAGCAATGAGCAGTTCTTC. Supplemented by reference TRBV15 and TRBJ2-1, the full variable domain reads DAMVIQNPRYQVTQFGKPVTLSCSQTLNHNVMYWYQQKSSQAPKLLFHYYDKDFNNEADTPDNFQSRRPNTSFCFLDIRSPGLGDTAMYLCATGTSGRGRLSNEQFFGPGTRLTVL.

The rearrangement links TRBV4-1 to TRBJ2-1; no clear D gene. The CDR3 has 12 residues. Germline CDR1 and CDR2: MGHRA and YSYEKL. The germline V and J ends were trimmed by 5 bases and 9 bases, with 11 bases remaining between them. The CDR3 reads CASSGIAGEQFF. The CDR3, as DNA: TGCGCCAGCAGCGGAATAGCCGGTGAGCAGTTCTTC.

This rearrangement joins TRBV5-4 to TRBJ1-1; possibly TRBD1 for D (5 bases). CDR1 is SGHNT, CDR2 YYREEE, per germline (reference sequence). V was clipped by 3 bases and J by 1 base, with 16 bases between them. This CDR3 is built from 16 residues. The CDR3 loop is CASSSGDSSPNTEAFF. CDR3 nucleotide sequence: TGTGCCAGCAGCTCGGGTGACAGTTCTCCGAACACTGAAGCTTTCTTT.

In nucleotides, the CDR3 is TGTGCCAGCAGTTTGCCCAGCGGGAGGCCCACAGATACGCAGTATTTT. Its protein product is CASSLPSGRPTDTQYF. The genes are TRBV27 and TRBJ2-3; 9 bases line up with TRBD2. The CDR3 extends over 16 amino acids. Per the germline V gene, CDR1 is MNHEY and CDR2 is SMNVEV (reference sequence). The J segment lost 2 bases and the V segment lost 3 bases, leaving 6 bases of the junction unmatched.

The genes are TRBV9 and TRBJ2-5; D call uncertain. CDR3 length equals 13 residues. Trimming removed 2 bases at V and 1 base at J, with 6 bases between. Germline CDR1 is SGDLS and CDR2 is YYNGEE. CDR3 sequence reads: CASSVSSQETQYF. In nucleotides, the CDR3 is TGTGCCAGCAGCGTTAGCAGCCAAGAGACCCAGTACTTC.

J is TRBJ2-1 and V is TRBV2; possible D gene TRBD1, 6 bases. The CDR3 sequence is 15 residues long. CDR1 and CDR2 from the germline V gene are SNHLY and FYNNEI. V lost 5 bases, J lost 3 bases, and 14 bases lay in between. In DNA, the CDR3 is TGTGCCAGCAGTATGTCAGGGGTCGTCTACAATGAGCAGTTCTTC. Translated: CASSMSGVVYNEQFF.

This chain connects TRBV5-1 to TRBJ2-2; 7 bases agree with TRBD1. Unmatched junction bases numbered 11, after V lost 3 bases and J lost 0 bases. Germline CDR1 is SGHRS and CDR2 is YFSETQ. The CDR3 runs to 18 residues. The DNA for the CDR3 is TGCGCCAGCAGCTCCGGGACAGCCTACCTTACGAACACCGGGGAGCTGTTTTTT. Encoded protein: CASSSGTAYLTNTGELFF.

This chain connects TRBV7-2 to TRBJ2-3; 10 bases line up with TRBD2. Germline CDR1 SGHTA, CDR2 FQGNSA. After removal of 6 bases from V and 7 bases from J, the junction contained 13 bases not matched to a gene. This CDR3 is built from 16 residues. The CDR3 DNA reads TGTGCCAGCAGTTTCGGGGGTAGCGGGAGGCGGAATACGCAGTATTTT. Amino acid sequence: CASSFGGSGRRNTQYF.

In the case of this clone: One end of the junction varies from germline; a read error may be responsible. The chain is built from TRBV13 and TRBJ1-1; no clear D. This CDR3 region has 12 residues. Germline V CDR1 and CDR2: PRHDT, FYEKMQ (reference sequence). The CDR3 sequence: CASSLLNSEAFF. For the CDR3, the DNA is TGTGCCAGCAGCTTATTGAACTCTGAAGCTTTCTTT.

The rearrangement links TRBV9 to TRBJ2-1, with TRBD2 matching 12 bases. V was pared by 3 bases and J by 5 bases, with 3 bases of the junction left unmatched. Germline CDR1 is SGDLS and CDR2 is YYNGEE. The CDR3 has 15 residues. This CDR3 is CASSASGGEHNEQFF. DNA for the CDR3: TGTGCCAGCAGCGCTAGCGGGGGGGAACACAATGAGCAGTTCTTC.

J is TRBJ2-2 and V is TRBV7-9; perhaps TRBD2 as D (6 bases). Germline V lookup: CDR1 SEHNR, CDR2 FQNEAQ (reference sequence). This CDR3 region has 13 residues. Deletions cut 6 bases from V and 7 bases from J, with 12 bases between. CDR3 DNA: TGTGCCAGCAGTATGGGAGGAGTCGGGGAGCTGTTTTTT. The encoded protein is CASSMGGVGELFF.

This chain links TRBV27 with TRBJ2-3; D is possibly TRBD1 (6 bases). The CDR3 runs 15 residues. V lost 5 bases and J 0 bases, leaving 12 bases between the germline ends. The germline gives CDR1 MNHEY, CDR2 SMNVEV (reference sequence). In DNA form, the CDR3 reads TGTGCCAGCAGTCTCGAGGGGGATAGCACAGATACGCAGTATTTT. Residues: CASSLEGDSTDTQYF.

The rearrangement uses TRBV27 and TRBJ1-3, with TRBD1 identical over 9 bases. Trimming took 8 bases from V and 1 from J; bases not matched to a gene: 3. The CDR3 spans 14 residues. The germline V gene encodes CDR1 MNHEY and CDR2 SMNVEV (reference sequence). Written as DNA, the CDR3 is TGTGCCAGCGCGGACAGGGGTTCTGGAAACACCATATATTTT. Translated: CASADRGSGNTIYF.

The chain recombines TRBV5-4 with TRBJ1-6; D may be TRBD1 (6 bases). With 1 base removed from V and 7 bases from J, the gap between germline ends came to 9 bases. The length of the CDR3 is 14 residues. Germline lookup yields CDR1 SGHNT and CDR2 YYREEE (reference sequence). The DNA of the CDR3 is TGTGCCAGCAGCTTGCGGCAGGGGAATTCACCCCTCCACTTT. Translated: CASSLRQGNSPLHF.

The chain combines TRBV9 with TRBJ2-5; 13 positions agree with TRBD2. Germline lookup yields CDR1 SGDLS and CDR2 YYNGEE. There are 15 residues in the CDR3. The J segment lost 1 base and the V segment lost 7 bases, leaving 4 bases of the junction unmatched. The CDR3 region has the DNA TGTGCCAGCGGACTAGCGGGAGTGGCCCAAGAGACCCAGTACTTC. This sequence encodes CASGLAGVAQETQYF.

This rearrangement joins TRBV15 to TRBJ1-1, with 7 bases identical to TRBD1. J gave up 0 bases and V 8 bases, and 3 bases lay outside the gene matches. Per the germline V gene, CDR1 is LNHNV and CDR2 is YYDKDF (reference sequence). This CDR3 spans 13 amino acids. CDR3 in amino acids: CATGTVVNTEAFF. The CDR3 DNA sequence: TGTGCCACCGGGACAGTTGTGAACACTGAAGCTTTCTTT. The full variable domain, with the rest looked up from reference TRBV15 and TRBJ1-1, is DAMVIQNPRYQVTQFGKPVTLSCSQTLNHNVMYWYQQKSSQAPKLLFHYYDKDFNNEADTPDNFQSRRPNTSFCFLDIRSPGLGDTAMYLCATGTVVNTEAFFGQGTRLTVV.

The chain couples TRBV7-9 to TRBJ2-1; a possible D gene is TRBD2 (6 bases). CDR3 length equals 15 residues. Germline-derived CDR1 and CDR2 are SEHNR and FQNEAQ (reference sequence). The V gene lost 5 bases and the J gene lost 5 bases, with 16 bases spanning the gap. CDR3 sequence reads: CASSPAGREDNEQFF. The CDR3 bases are TGTGCCAGCAGCCCCGCGGGGCGGGAAGACAATGAGCAGTTCTTC.

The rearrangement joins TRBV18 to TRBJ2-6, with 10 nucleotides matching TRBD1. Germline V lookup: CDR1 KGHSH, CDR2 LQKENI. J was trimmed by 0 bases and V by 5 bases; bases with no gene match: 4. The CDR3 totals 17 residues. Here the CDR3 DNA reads TGTGCCAGCTCAGGACAGGGGGTCAACTCTGGGGCCAACGTCCTGACTTTC. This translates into CASSGQGVNSGANVLTF.